The 23 T cell receptor beta chains listed next were all sequenced from one sample in a study of T cell responses to AZD1222 COVID-19 vaccine. Profiled with immunoSEQ multiplex PCR; TCRdb holds only in-frame clones, not every one. In the table there are 140,000 to 150,000 clones, around nine tenths of which are singletons. The source material was peripheral blood, sampled on day 0 of MenACWY control vaccination. These receptors originate from an adult in good health.

In its sample, this clone was seen once. The CDR3 nucleotides read TGTGCTAGTGCCGGCATTGCTCCCTACGAGCAGTACTTC. Encoded protein: CASAGIAPYEQYF. J is TRBJ2-7 and V is TRBV12-5; D is unresolved. V shed 7 bases and J shed 2 bases, with 12 bases lying between them. This CDR3 comprises 13 residues. Germline V gene lookup returns CDR1 LGHNT and CDR2 FRNRAP.

The V call is TRBV10-3, the J call TRBJ1-5; no reliable D call. CDR3 length: 14 residues. V was clipped by 7 bases and J by 2 bases, with 12 bases between them. Germline V gene data show CDR1 as ENHRY and CDR2 as SYGVKD. The CDR3 DNA is TGTGCCATCAAAGGGTACGAAGGCAATCAGCCCCAGCATTTT. Translation: CAIKGYEGNQPQHF.

The chain combines TRBV7-3 with TRBJ2-1, with D perhaps matching TRBD2 (5 bases). V was cut by 6 bases and J by 3 bases, with 15 bases left in between. The CDR3 is 15 amino acids. Germline lookup yields CDR1 SGHTA and CDR2 FQGTGA. The CDR3 region is CASSPSIRDYNEQFF. CDR3 sequence (DNA): TGTGCCAGCAGTCCCTCCATCCGGGACTACAATGAGCAGTTCTTC. Combining the CDR3 with reference TRBV7-3 and TRBJ2-1 gives the whole variable domain GAGVSQTPSNKVTEKGKYVELRCDPISGHTALYWYRQSLGQGPEFLIYFQGTGAADDSGLPNDRFFAVRPEGSVSTLKIQRTERGDSAVYLCASSPSIRDYNEQFFGPGTRLTVL.

V gene TRBV12-3 or TRBV12-4 combines with J gene TRBJ2-7; 7 bases line up with TRBD2. V lost 6 bases and J lost 3; bases outside the gene matches: 5. This CDR3 contains 13 residues. CDR3 in DNA: TGTGCCAGCAGGCGGGAGAAAGGCTACGAGCAGTACTTC. Residues: CASRREKGYEQYF.

This sequence joins TRBV27 and TRBJ2-7, with no clear D. The CDR3 is 14 amino acids. V lost 2 bases and J 5 bases, leaving 13 bases between the germline ends. Germline V gives CDR1 MNHEY, CDR2 SMNVEV (reference sequence). CDR3 in DNA: TGTGCCAGCAGTTTACTGGTTGAGGACGACGAGCAGTACTTC. Its protein is CASSLLVEDDEQYF.

This clone turned up a few times. The chain links TRBV7-2 to TRBJ1-5, with 8 bases lining up with TRBD1. The germline CDR1 and CDR2 sequences are SGHTA and FQGNSA. CDR3 size: 13 residues. Unmatched junction bases numbered 6, after V lost 7 bases and J lost 7 bases. As DNA, the CDR3 is TGTGCCAGCACCCCGGACAGGGAACAGCCCCAGCATTTT. It yields the protein CASTPDREQPQHF.

The V call is TRBV28, the J call TRBJ1-1; a possible D gene is TRBD1 (5 bases). V was trimmed by 6 bases and J by 0 bases, leaving 20 bases between them. Germline V gene lookup returns CDR1 MDHEN and CDR2 SYDVKM. The CDR3 is made up of 17 amino acids. CDR3 region: CASRPGVGGRVNTEAFF. CDR3 DNA: TGTGCCAGCAGGCCAGGCGTGGGGGGACGGGTGAACACTGAAGCTTTCTTT.

The V call is TRBV27, the J call TRBJ2-5; 8 positions agree with TRBD2. Germline trimming cut 4 bases from V and 5 bases from J; bases unmatched to any gene: 3. CDR1 and CDR2 from the germline V gene are MNHEY and SMNVEV (reference sequence). CDR3 size: 13 residues. This CDR3 is CASSYQREETQYF. The CDR3 region has the DNA TGTGCCAGCAGTTACCAGCGGGAGGAGACCCAGTACTTC.

This clone was counted once. The chain has TRBV7-9 and TRBJ2-2; the match to TRBD1 covers 8 bases. Germline V gene data show CDR1 as SEHNR and CDR2 as FQNEAQ (reference sequence). The CDR3 is 16 amino acids. V shed 1 base, J shed 2 bases, and the junction held 3 bases outside the gene matches. DNA of the CDR3: TGTGCCAGCAGCTTAGTGGGACAGGCTAACACCGGGGAGCTGTTTTTT. As protein: CASSLVGQANTGELFF.

This rearrangement joins TRBV28 to TRBJ2-1; TRBD1 is a possible D gene (5 bases). Germline V lookup: CDR1 MDHEN, CDR2 SYDVKM. V lost 4 bases, J lost 0 bases, and 13 bases lay in between. The CDR3 loop spans 16 amino acids. The chain's CDR3 is CASSSQGSGSYNEQFF. The DNA of the CDR3 is TGTGCCAGCAGTTCCCAGGGCTCCGGCTCCTACAATGAGCAGTTCTTC.

The V and J genes are TRBV5-1 and TRBJ2-7, with D perhaps given as TRBD1 or TRBD2 (5 bases each). Germline V gene sequence: CDR1 SGHRS, CDR2 YFSETQ. V was clipped by 2 bases and J by 3 bases, with 12 bases between them. This CDR3 is built from 14 residues. The CDR3, as DNA: TGCGCCAGCAGCTTCCGGGACGACCTCTACGAGCAGTACTTC. Translated, it gives CASSFRDDLYEQYF.

V is TRBV7-9 and J is TRBJ2-7; 9 bases are shared with TRBD1. Germline V gives CDR1 SEHNR, CDR2 FQNEAQ (reference sequence). The CDR3 runs to 15 residues. The V and J ends lost 4 bases and 4 bases, in that order; junction bases with no gene match: 8. The CDR3 loop is CASSSSGTGTYEQYF. CDR3 DNA sequence: TGTGCCAGCAGCTCAAGCGGGACAGGGACTTACGAGCAGTACTTC.

The chain combines TRBV2 with TRBJ1-1; D uncertain. Germline CDR1 and CDR2: SNHLY and FYNNEI. The CDR3 has 12 residues. V lost 8 bases and J lost 5, with 12 bases in between. CDR3 sequence: CASGSSGTEAFF. In DNA form, the CDR3 reads TGTGCCAGCGGGTCCTCGGGAACTGAAGCTTTCTTT.

V gene TRBV9 combines with J gene TRBJ1-1; D ambiguous. CDR1 SGDLS and CDR2 YYNGEE come from the germline V gene. Trimming stripped 0 bases from V and 3 bases from J, with 6 bases between. The CDR3 sequence is 13 residues long. The DNA of the CDR3 is TGTGCCAGCAGCGTAGGGAGATACACTGAAGCTTTCTTT. Encoded protein: CASSVGRYTEAFF.

V gene TRBV5-8 combines with J gene TRBJ2-4; D is perhaps TRBD1 (5 bases). The CDR3 extends over 14 amino acids. CDR1 SGHTS and CDR2 YDEGEE come from the germline V gene. Trimming took off 2 bases at V and 3 bases at J, with 9 bases between the two ends. The CDR3 loop is CASSLGDYKNIQYF. The CDR3 DNA is TGTGCCAGCAGCTTAGGGGATTACAAAAACATTCAGTACTTC.

The gene calls are TRBV30 and TRBJ1-5, with a possible D match to TRBD1 (6 bases). Trimming pared 0 bases from V and 6 bases from J, leaving 12 bases between. CDR1 is GTSNPN, CDR2 SVGIG, per germline (reference sequence). This CDR3 spans 14 amino acids. The CDR3 region has the DNA TGTGCCTGGAGTGTAGGGGGAGGGAGTCAGCCCCAGCATTTT. It specifies CAWSVGGGSQPQHF.

V and J are TRBV6-5 and TRBJ2-7; TRBD1 agrees at 7 bases. The V gene end was trimmed by 8 bases and the J gene end by 3 bases; junction bases not matched to a gene: 4. The CDR3 extends over 12 amino acids. From germline, CDR1 is MNHEY and CDR2 SVGAGI. The CDR3 nucleotides read TGTGCCAGCCACAGGGGAAGCTACGAGCAGTACTTC. Its translation: CASHRGSYEQYF.

The chain couples TRBV5-1 to TRBJ1-4; TRBD1 agrees at 10 bases. In germline, CDR1 is SGHRS, CDR2 YFSETQ. CDR3 length equals 16 residues. The trim removed 4 bases at V and 1 base at J, leaving 4 bases unmatched. In nucleotides, the CDR3 is TGCGCCAGCAGCATTGGACAGGGGGGAACTAATGAAAAACTGTTTTTT. Translating gives CASSIGQGGTNEKLFF.

The V and J genes are TRBV27 and TRBJ1-2; the D gene is possibly TRBD1 (6 bases). Trimming cost V 5 bases and J 5 bases, with 9 bases left between them. The CDR3 is made up of 12 amino acids. Per the germline V gene, CDR1 is MNHEY and CDR2 is SMNVEV (reference sequence). The CDR3 protein is CASSRQGYGYTF. CDR3 nucleotide sequence: TGTGCCAGCAGTCGCCAGGGGTATGGCTACACCTTC.

The gene calls are TRBV5-1 and TRBJ2-1; D gene ambiguous. Germline V gene data show CDR1 as SGHRS and CDR2 as YFSETQ. The V end was cut by 2 bases, the J end by 3 bases, with 9 bases between. CDR3 length equals 14 residues. CDR3 DNA: TGCGCCAGCAGCTTTTGGCGTGACTACAATGAGCAGTTCTTC. Translating gives CASSFWRDYNEQFF. Full variable domain (remainder filled in from reference TRBV5-1 and TRBJ2-1): KAGVTQTPRYLIKTRGQQVTLSCSPISGHRSVSWYQQTPGQGLQFLFEYFSETQRNKGNFPGRFSGRQFSNSRSEMNVSTLELGDSALYLCASSFWRDYNEQFFGPGTRLTVL.

This CDR3 reads CASSGTRLADTQYF. The CDR3 DNA sequence: TGTGCCAGCAGCGGCACTAGATTGGCAGATACGCAGTATTTT. The chain employs TRBV9 and TRBJ2-3, with a weak D call TRBD2 (5 bases). Germline V gene data show CDR1 as SGDLS and CDR2 as YYNGEE. Trimming took off 3 bases at V and 4 bases at J, with 12 bases between the two ends. The CDR3 contains 14 residues.

The chain employs TRBV10-3 and TRBJ2-7; D is perhaps TRBD1 (5 bases). This CDR3 is 14 amino acids long. The V and J ends lost 7 bases and 3 bases respectively, with 16 bases between them. Germline CDR1 is ENHRY and CDR2 is SYGVKD. The CDR3 nucleotides are TGTGCCATCACTAGGGCCCAGGGTTTCTACGAGCAGTACTTC. This encodes CAITRAQGFYEQYF.

The genes are TRBV2 and TRBJ1-4, with D unclear. The CDR3 totals 15 residues. Germline CDR1 reads SNHLY; CDR2 reads FYNNEI. V was shortened by 3 bases and J by 5 bases, with 13 bases between the two germline ends. CDR3 protein: CASSDLGSKNEKLFF. The CDR3 DNA follows: TGTGCCAGCAGTGATCTTGGCAGTAAAAATGAAAAACTGTTTTTT.